The 10 T cell receptor beta chains below come from one sample, sequenced in a study of cytomegalovirus exposure and HLA in healthy donors. Vbeta (60) and Jbeta (13) primers were used in the PCR. Using immunoSEQ multiplex PCR, the repertoire was profiled, and TCRdb retains in-frame clones only, with some absent. Of 80,000 to 100,000 clones listed, around 80% are singletons. The sample comprised PBMCs. The source of these receptors is a man in his forties in good health and CMV-seronegative.

This clone occurred a few times. The CDR3 DNA reads as TGTGCCAGCAGCCCCGGGGGTCATGAAGCTTTCTTT. Translated: CASSPGGHEAFF. The V gene is TRBV28, the J gene TRBJ1-1; D is possibly TRBD1 (5 bases). The CDR3 has 12 residues. Trimming removed 6 bases at V and 7 bases at J, with 12 bases between. Germline V gene lookup returns CDR1 MDHEN and CDR2 SYDVKM.

The rearrangement joins TRBV6-1 to TRBJ1-6, with 7 bases that match TRBD1. The trim removed 4 bases at V and 5 bases at J, leaving 5 bases unmatched. Germline assignment: CDR1 MNHNS and CDR2 SASEGT. This CDR3 is built from 15 residues. CDR3 coding DNA: TGTGCCAGCAGTGTCTCGGGACAGCATAATTCACCCCTCCACTTT. This gives the protein CASSVSGQHNSPLHF.

The rearrangement uses TRBV7-8 and TRBJ2-7, with D possibly being TRBD1 (5 bases). The CDR3 sequence is 14 residues long. V was shortened by 3 bases and J by 1 base, with 10 bases between the two germline ends. The V gene's germline CDR1 is SGHVS and CDR2 FQNEAQ. The CDR3 loop reads CASSFRQRSYEQYF. CDR3 nucleotide sequence: TGTGCCAGCAGCTTTAGACAGAGGTCCTACGAGCAGTACTTC.

This clone has more than one count but fewer than ten. The chain uses TRBV10-3 and TRBJ1-4, with a weak D call TRBD1 (5 bases). V was clipped by 4 bases and J by 4 bases, with 7 bases between them. The CDR3 has 13 residues. Germline loops: CDR1 ENHRY, CDR2 SYGVKD. The CDR3 DNA follows: TGTGCCATCAGTGGGGGCTTTAATGAAAAACTGTTTTTT. Its translation is CAISGGFNEKLFF.

J is TRBJ1-5 and V is TRBV29-1, with D perhaps matching TRBD1 (5 bases). Germline V gives CDR1 SQVTM, CDR2 ANQGSEA. The CDR3 extends over 12 amino acids. With 4 bases removed from V and 5 bases from J, the gap between germline ends came to 9 bases. The CDR3 DNA reads as TGCAGCGTTGCGGTAGGGGATCAGCCCCAGCATTTT. The encoded protein is CSVAVGDQPQHF. Full variable domain (missing parts from reference TRBV29-1 and TRBJ1-5): SAVISQKPSRDICQRGTSLTIQCQVDSQVTMMFWYRQQPGQSLTLIATANQGSEATYESGFVIDKFPISRPNLTFSTLTVSNMSPEDSSIYLCSVAVGDQPQHFGDGTRLSIL.

This clone was detected a few times. This chain uses TRBV2 with TRBJ1-2; TRBD1 is a possible D gene (6 bases). Trimming took 7 bases from V and 8 from J, leaving 11 bases between them. The CDR3 contains 11 residues. From germline, CDR1 is SNHLY and CDR2 FYNNEI. The CDR3 region has the DNA TGTGCCAGCATCGAGACAGGAGGCTACACCTTC. This codes for CASIETGGYTF.

The chain joins TRBV5-1 to TRBJ2-1, with 8 positions matching TRBD1. With V trimmed by 1 base and J by 9 bases, 12 bases remained unmatched. The CDR3 has 16 amino acids. Germline lookup yields CDR1 SGHRS and CDR2 YFSETQ. The CDR3 protein is CASSLSDLRGLGEQFF. CDR3 in DNA: TGCGCCAGCAGCTTGTCGGACCTCAGGGGGCTTGGTGAGCAGTTCTTC.

This chain connects TRBV11-2 to TRBJ2-1; 9 positions match TRBD1. CDR3 length: 15 amino acids. In germline, CDR1 is SGHAT, CDR2 FQNNGV. The ends lost 2 bases at V and 8 bases at J; junction bases unmatched: 7. CDR3 region: CASSLSTGGIYEQFF. CDR3 nucleotide sequence: TGTGCCAGCAGCTTAAGCACAGGGGGCATATATGAGCAGTTCTTC. Complete variable domain (other parts from reference TRBV11-2 and TRBJ2-1): EAGVAQSPRYKIIEKRQSVAFWCNPISGHATLYWYQQILGQGPKLLIQFQNNGVVDDSQLPKDRFSAERLKGVDSTLKIQPAKLEDSAVYLCASSLSTGGIYEQFFGPGTRLTVL.

The chain carries TRBV14 and TRBJ1-4; the D is unclear. The length of the CDR3 is 14 residues. The germline gives CDR1 SGHDN, CDR2 FVKESK. The germline V and J ends were trimmed by 4 bases and 4 bases, with 10 bases remaining between them. CDR3 nucleotide sequence: TGTGCCAGCAGCCTAAACTTGAATAATGAAAAACTGTTTTTT. This translates into CASSLNLNNEKLFF.

V usage is TRBV12-5 and J usage is TRBJ2-7; a possible D gene is TRBD2 (5 bases). There are 14 residues in the CDR3. The V gene's germline CDR1 is LGHNT and CDR2 FRNRAP. Trimming left V 8 bases short and J 12 bases short, with 26 bases between. The CDR3 DNA reads as TGTGCTAGTCAGGACGGGCGGGCCGGGTACGCGTTGTACTTC. Protein product: CASQDGRAGYALYF. Looking up the rest from reference TRBV12-5 and TRBJ2-7 gives the full variable domain: DARVTQTPRHKVTEMGQEVTMRCQPILGHNTVFWYRQTMMQGLELLAYFRNRAPLDDSGMPKDRFSAEMPDATLATLKIQPSEPRDSAVYFCASQDGRAGYALYFGPGTRLTVT.